The rows below give T cell receptor beta chains drawn from one sample of a study of CD8+CD57+ T cells in acquired aplastic anemia. TCRdb analysed the reads with MiXCR anew, one entry per CDR3 protein. The repertoire includes about 180,000 distinct CDR3 sequences, around 50% of them detected once, and approximately 13% sits in the top ten. The sample comprised sorted CD4+, CD8+, or CD8+CD57+ T cells (not recorded which) from PBMCs. The receptors stem from a human donor with aplastic anemia. Both conserved end residues are part of each CDR3. D genes are given only for firm matches. Not all rows give a size; the values are once, few, many and, for expanded clones, a class.

>TRBV7-9|many|-|TRBJ2-1
CASSSTSITYNEQFF
TGTGCCAGCAGCTCCACCTCAATAACCTACAATGAGCAGTTCTTC
>TRBV4-1|many|TRBD1|TRBJ2-3
CASSQDRTGADTQYF
TGCGCCAGCAGCCAAGACAGGACAGGGGCAGATACGCAGTATTTT
>TRBV9|many|TRBD1|TRBJ1-3
CASSRGQGSENTIYF
TGTGCCAGCAGCAGAGGACAGGGGTCAGAAAACACCATATATTTT
>TRBV2|-|TRBD1|TRBJ2-2
CASSALGQGRTGELFF
TGTGCCAGCAGTGCGCTAGGACAGGGTCGAACCGGGGAGCTGTTTTTT
>TRBV6-1|-|TRBD1|TRBJ1-1
CASGGRGATEAFF
TGTGCCAGCGGAGGCAGGGGGGCCACTGAAGCTTTCTTT
>TRBV9|many|TRBD2|TRBJ2-1
CASSVEGRDEQFF
TGTGCCAGCAGCGTAGAAGGGAGGGATGAGCAGTTCTTC
>TRBV5-4|-|TRBD2|TRBJ2-5
CASSLLSILAGGSETQYF
TGTGCCAGCAGCTTGTTGAGCATTCTAGCGGGAGGATCAGAGACCCAGTACTTC
>TRBV7-2|-|-|TRBJ2-5
CASSFRTEETQYF
TGTGCCAGCAGCTTCCGGACAGAAGAGACCCAGTACTTC
>TRBV20-1|few|TRBD1|TRBJ2-3
CSANRRQGSTDTQYF
TGCAGTGCTAACCGCCGACAGGGGAGCACAGATACGCAGTATTTT
>TRBV9|few|TRBD2|TRBJ2-1
CASSPQERGAGRGFF
TGTGCCAGCAGCCCCCAGGAGCGGGGGGCCGGGCGCGGGTTCTTC
>TRBV3-1|-|-|TRBJ2-6
CASSQDDRDRANVLTF
TGTGCCAGCAGCCAAGATGACCGGGACAGGGCCAACGTCCTGACTTTC
>TRBV19|-|TRBD1|TRBJ2-7
CASNPGQGDEQYF
TGTGCCAGTAACCCGGGACAGGGGGACGAGCAGTACTTC
>TRBV6-2/TRBV6-3|many|-|TRBJ1-6
CASSTARDLGYNSPLHF
TGTGCCAGCAGTACCGCAAGGGACCTGGGCTATAATTCACCCCTCCACTTT
>TRBV7-9|few|-|TRBJ2-7
CASGSSYEQYF
TGTGCCAGCGGGTCCTCCTACGAGCAGTACTTC
>TRBV19|many|TRBD1|TRBJ1-6
CASRLDRADNSPLHF
TGTGCCAGTAGATTGGACAGGGCTGATAATTCACCCCTCCACTTT
>TRBV20-1|-|TRBD2|TRBJ2-7
CSARGREKSWLNYEQYF
TGCAGTGCTAGGGGGAGGGAGAAAAGTTGGCTGAACTACGAGCAGTACTTC
>TRBV5-4|-|-|TRBJ2-3
CASSLEQGSTDTQYF
TGTGCCAGCAGCTTGGAACAGGGAAGCACAGATACGCAGTATTTT
>TRBV7-9|-|TRBD2|TRBJ2-7
CASSIVGGSNEQYF
TGTGCCAGCAGCATTGTGGGAGGGTCCAACGAGCAGTACTTC
>TRBV27|-|-|TRBJ1-1
CAAGQTNTEAFF
TGTGCCGCCGGACAGACGAACACTGAAGCTTTCTTT
>TRBV5-1|many|-|TRBJ2-3
CASSLKGSDTESQYF
TGCGCCAGCAGCTTAAAGGGATCCGACACAGAGTCGCAGTATTTT
>TRBV20-1|many|-|TRBJ2-3
CSARRAGTSTDTQYF
TGCAGTGCTAGGCGGGCGGGGACCAGCACAGATACGCAGTATTTT
>TRBV6-2/TRBV6-3|-|-|TRBJ1-2
CASSYPERGYTF
TGTGCCAGCAGTTACCCCGAGCGCGGCTACACCTTC
>TRBV20-1|few|TRBD2|TRBJ2-7
CSARPLAGVTYEQYF
TGCAGTGCTAGGCCTCTAGCGGGAGTCACCTACGAGCAGTACTTC
>TRBV15|-|TRBD2|TRBJ2-7
CATSRDRPGGYYEQYF
TGTGCCACCAGCAGAGATAGGCCGGGGGGGTACTACGAGCAGTACTTC
>TRBV29-1|few|-|TRBJ2-5
CSVGWIGRETQYF
TGCAGCGTTGGGTGGATCGGGCGAGAGACCCAGTACTTC
>TRBV10-2|-|TRBD2|TRBJ2-3
CASSESYAGGPTDTQYF
TGCGCCAGCAGTGAGTCGTACGCGGGGGGTCCCACAGATACGCAGTATTTT
>TRBV29-1|-|-|TRBJ2-7
CSVPKGDPPAYEQYF
TGCAGCGTCCCAAAGGGGGACCCTCCCGCCTACGAGCAGTACTTC
>TRBV7-3|-|-|TRBJ2-2
CASSLRSTGELFF
TGTGCCAGCAGCCTACGATCTACCGGGGAGCTGTTTTTT
>TRBV7-3|few|-|TRBJ2-5
CASSFMGETQYF
TGTGCCAGCAGTTTCATGGGAGAGACCCAGTACTTC
>TRBV19|-|-|TRBJ1-1
CASSIVIGDTEAFF
TGTGCCAGTAGTATAGTGATCGGGGACACTGAAGCTTTCTTT
>TRBV7-3|-|-|TRBJ1-1
CASSSGPMNTEAFF
TGTGCCAGCTCTTCAGGCCCTATGAACACTGAAGCTTTCTTT
>TRBV10-3|many|-|TRBJ1-2
CAISEAGSGYTF
TGTGCCATCAGTGAAGCTGGGTCTGGCTACACCTTC
>TRBV29-1|-|TRBD1|TRBJ2-3
CSVEDRGLLDTQYF
TGCAGCGTTGAGGACAGGGGGCTGTTAGATACGCAGTATTTT
>TRBV19|-|-|TRBJ1-1
CASSIDPVGTEAFF
TGTGCCAGTAGTATAGACCCGGTGGGCACTGAAGCTTTCTTT
>TRBV29-1|once|-|TRBJ2-3
CSVVTGSTDTQYF
TGCAGCGTTGTCACAGGGTCTACAGATACGCAGTATTTT
>TRBV6-4|many|-|TRBJ2-3
CASSDSAGSDTQYF
TGTGCCAGCAGTGACTCTGCGGGTTCAGATACGCAGTATTTT
>TRBV19|once|-|TRBJ2-7
CASSLYAGVGGEQYF
TGTGCCAGTAGCCTCTACGCAGGGGTCGGAGGGGAGCAGTACTTC
>TRBV9|-|-|TRBJ2-7
CASSVGVQPLYF
TGTGCCAGCAGCGTAGGGGTACAGCCCCTGTACTTC
>TRBV7-3|-|-|TRBJ1-1
CASSLGERTEAFF
TGTGCCAGCAGCTTAGGGGAAAGGACTGAAGCTTTCTTT
>TRBV5-1|many|-|TRBJ1-1
CASSLVTNTEAFF
TGCGCCAGCAGCTTGGTTACGAACACTGAAGCTTTCTTT
>TRBV3-1|many|-|TRBJ2-3
CASSQGLPGTQYF
TGTGCCAGCAGCCAAGGTCTTCCCGGCACGCAGTATTTT
>TRBV20-1|many|-|TRBJ2-5
CSARATAAGAHQETQYF
TGCAGTGCTAGAGCTACAGCGGCCGGGGCCCACCAAGAGACCCAGTACTTC
>TRBV7-9|-|-|TRBJ2-1
CASSLEDGRSYNEQFF
TGCGCCAGCAGCTTGGAGGACGGGAGATCCTACAATGAGCAGTTCTTC
>TRBV5-1|many|TRBD1|TRBJ2-5
CASTLQGNQETQYF
TGCGCCAGCACCTTACAGGGGAACCAAGAGACCCAGTACTTC
>TRBV19|many|-|TRBJ1-4
CASSPAQGLANEKLFF
TGTGCCAGTAGTCCCGCGCAGGGTCTAGCTAATGAAAAACTGTTTTTT
>TRBV29-1|once|-|TRBJ2-7
CSSLGGSAYEQYF
TGCAGCAGCCTCGGGGGTTCAGCCTACGAGCAGTACTTC
>TRBV7-9|few|-|TRBJ1-1
CASSSTAIEAFF
TGTGCCAGCAGCTCGACAGCGATTGAAGCTTTCTTT
>TRBV29-1|many|TRBD2|TRBJ2-7
CSVVGTSGLYEQYF
TGCAGCGTTGTAGGGACTAGCGGACTCTACGAGCAGTACTTC
>TRBV7-2|-|-|TRBJ1-1
CASSFQSFPEAFF
TGTGCCAGCAGCTTCCAATCATTCCCTGAAGCTTTCTTT
>TRBV10-3|few|-|TRBJ2-2
CAIRAGGDTGELFF
TGTGCCATCAGAGCAGGGGGGGACACCGGGGAGCTGTTTTTT
>TRBV5-4|-|-|TRBJ1-1
CASSPGTRSTEAFF
TGTGCCAGCAGCCCAGGGACGAGGAGCACTGAAGCTTTCTTT
>TRBV9|-|TRBD1|TRBJ2-1
CASGKGQVEEFF
TGTGCCAGCGGGAAGGGACAGGTAGAAGAGTTCTTC
>TRBV7-2|-|-|TRBJ1-5
CATARGDQPQHF
TGTGCTACCGCAAGGGGGGATCAGCCCCAGCATTTT
>TRBV5-6|-|-|TRBJ1-5
CASSGGTSNQPQHF
TGTGCCAGCAGCGGGGGGACTAGCAATCAGCCCCAGCATTTT
>TRBV6-1|few|-|TRBJ1-5
CASSEAAGKAEARQPQHF
TGTGCCAGCAGTGAAGCGGCAGGGAAAGCTGAAGCCCGTCAGCCCCAGCATTTT
>TRBV7-9|-|TRBD1|TRBJ1-6
CASRTTRQGISLHF
TGTGCCAGCAGGACAACTAGACAGGGAATCTCCCTCCACTTT
>TRBV7-9|once|-|TRBJ1-1
CASSFSPNTEAFF
TGTGCCAGCAGCTTTTCTCCGAACACTGAAGCTTTCTTT
>TRBV15|-|TRBD1|TRBJ1-5
CATSRDRGPHQPQHF
TGTGCCACCAGCAGGGACAGGGGGCCTCATCAGCCCCAGCATTTT
>TRBV4-1|many|TRBD2|TRBJ2-3
CASSQRLAGGNTDTQYF
TGCGCCAGCAGCCAACGCCTAGCGGGGGGGAACACAGATACGCAGTATTTT